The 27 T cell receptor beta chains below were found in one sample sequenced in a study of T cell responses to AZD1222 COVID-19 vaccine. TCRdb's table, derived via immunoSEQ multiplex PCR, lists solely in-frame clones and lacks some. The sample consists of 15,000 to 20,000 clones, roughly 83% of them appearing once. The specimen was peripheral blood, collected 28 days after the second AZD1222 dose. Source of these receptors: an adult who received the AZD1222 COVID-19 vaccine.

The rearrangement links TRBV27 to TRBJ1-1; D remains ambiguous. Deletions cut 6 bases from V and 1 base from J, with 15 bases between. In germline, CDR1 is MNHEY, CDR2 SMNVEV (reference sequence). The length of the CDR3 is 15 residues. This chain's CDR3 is CASSPIPPRNTEAFF. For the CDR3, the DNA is TGTGCCAGCAGCCCCATTCCCCCAAGGAACACTGAAGCTTTCTTT.

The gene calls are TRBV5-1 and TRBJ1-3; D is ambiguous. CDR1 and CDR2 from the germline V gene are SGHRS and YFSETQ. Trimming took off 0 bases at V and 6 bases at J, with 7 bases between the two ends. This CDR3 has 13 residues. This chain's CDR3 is CASSLDHLNTIYF. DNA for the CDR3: TGCGCCAGCAGCTTGGATCACCTAAACACCATATATTTT.

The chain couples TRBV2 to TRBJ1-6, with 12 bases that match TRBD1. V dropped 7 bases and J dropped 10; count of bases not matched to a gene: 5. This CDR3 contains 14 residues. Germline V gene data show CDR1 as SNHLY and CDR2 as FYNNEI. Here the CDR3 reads CASNGDRGRSPLHF. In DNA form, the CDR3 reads TGTGCCAGCAATGGGGACAGGGGGCGATCACCCCTCCACTTT.

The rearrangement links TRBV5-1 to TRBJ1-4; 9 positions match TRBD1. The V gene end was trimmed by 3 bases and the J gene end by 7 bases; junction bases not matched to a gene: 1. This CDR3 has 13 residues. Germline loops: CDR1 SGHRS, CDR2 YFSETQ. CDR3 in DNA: TGCGCCAGCAGCTCGGACAGGGGTGAAAAACTGTTTTTT. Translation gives CASSSDRGEKLFF.

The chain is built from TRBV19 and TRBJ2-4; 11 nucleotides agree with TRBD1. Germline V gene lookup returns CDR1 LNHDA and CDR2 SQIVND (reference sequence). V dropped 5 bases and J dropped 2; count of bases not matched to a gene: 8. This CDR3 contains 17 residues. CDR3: CASSSRTGGEPKNIQYF. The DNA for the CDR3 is TGTGCCAGTAGTTCTCGGACAGGGGGCGAGCCCAAAAACATTCAGTACTTC.

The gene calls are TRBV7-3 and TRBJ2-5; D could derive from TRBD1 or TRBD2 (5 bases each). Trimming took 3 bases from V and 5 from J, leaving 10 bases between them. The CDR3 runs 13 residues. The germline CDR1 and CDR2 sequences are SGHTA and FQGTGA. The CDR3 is CASSFGGTETQYF. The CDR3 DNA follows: TGTGCCAGCAGCTTTGGGGGTACGGAGACCCAGTACTTC.

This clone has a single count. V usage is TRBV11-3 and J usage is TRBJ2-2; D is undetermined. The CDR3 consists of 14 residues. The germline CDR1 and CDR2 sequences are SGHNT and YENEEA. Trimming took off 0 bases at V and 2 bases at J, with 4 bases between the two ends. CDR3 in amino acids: CASSLEGNTGELFF. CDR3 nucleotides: TGTGCCAGCAGCTTAGAAGGAAACACCGGGGAGCTGTTTTTT.

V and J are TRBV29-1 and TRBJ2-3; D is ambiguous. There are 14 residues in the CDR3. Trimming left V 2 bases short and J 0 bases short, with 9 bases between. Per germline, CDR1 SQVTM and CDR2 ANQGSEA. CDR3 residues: CSVENYPSTDTQYF. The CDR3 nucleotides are TGCAGCGTTGAAAACTATCCTAGCACAGATACGCAGTATTTT.

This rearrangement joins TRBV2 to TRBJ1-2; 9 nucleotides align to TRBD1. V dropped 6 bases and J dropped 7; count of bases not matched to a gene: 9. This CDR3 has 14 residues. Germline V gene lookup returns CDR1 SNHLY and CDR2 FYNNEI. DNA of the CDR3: TGTGCCAGCAGAGATGGACAGGGGTGGGGTGGCTACACCTTC. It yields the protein CASRDGQGWGGYTF. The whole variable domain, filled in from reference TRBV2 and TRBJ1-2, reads EPEVTQTPSHQVTQMGQEVILRCVPISNHLYFYWYRQILGQKVEFLVSFYNNEISEKSEIFDDQFSVERPDGSNFTLKIRSTKLEDSAMYFCASRDGQGWGGYTFGSGTRLTVV.

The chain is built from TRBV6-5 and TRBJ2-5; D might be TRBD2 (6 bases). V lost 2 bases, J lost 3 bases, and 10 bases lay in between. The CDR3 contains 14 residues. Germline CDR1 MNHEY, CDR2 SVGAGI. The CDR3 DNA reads TGTGCCAGCAGTTACGAATCGGGAGAAGAGACCCAGTACTTC. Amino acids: CASSYESGEETQYF.

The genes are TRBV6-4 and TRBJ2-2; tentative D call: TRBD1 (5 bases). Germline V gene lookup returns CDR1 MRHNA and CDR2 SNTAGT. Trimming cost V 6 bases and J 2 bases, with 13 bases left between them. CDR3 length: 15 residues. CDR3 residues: CASSPTESNTGELFF. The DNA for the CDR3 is TGTGCCAGCAGCCCGACAGAGAGTAACACCGGGGAGCTGTTTTTT.

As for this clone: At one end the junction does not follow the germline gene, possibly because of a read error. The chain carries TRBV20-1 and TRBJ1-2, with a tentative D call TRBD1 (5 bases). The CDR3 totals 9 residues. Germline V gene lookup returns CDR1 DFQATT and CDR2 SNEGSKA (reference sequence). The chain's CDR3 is CRATVPSAF. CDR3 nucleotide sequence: TGCAGGGCGACAGTGCCCTCCGCCTTC.

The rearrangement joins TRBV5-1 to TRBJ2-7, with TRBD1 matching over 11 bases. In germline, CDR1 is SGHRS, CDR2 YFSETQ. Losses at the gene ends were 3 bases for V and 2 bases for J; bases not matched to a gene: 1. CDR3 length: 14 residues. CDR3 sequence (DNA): TGCGCCAGCAGCTGGGGACAGGGGGCCTACGAGCAGTACTTC. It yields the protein CASSWGQGAYEQYF.

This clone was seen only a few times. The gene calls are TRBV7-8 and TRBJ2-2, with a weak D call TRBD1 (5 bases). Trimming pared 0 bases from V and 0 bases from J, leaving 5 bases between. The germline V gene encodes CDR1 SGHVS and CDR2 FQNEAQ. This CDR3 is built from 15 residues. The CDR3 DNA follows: TGTGCCAGCAGCTTAGCGGGGCCGAACACCGGGGAGCTGTTTTTT. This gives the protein CASSLAGPNTGELFF.

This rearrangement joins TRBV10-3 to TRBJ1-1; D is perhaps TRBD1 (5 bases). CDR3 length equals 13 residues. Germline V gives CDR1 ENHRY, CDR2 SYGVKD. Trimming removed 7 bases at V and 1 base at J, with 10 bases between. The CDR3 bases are TGTGCCATCAAGACAGTCCGGAACACTGAAGCTTTCTTT. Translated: CAIKTVRNTEAFF.

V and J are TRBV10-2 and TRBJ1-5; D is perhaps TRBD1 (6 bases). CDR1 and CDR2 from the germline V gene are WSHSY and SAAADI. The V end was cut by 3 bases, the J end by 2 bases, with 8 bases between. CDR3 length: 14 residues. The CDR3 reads CASSDSGGNQPQHF. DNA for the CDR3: TGCGCCAGCAGTGATTCAGGGGGCAATCAGCCCCAGCATTTT.

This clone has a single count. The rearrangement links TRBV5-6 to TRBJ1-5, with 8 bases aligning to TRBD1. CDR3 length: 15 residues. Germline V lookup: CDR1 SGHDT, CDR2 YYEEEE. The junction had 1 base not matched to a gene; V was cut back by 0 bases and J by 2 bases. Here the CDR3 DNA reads TGTGCCAGCAGCTTGGCAGGGGGCGGCAATCAGCCCCAGCATTTT. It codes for CASSLAGGGNQPQHF.

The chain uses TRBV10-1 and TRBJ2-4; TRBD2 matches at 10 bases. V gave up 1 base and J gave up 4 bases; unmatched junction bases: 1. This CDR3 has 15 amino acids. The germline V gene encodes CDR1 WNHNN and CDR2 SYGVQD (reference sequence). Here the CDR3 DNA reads TGCGCCAGCAGTGAGTTGACTAGCGGGAAAAACATTCAGTACTTC. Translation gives CASSELTSGKNIQYF.

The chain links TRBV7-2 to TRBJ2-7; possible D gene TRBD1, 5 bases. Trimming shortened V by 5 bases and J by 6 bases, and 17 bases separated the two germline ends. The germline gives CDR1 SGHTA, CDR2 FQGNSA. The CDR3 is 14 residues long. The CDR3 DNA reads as TGTGCCAGCAGCAGGCAGGGTCAGGCCTCCGAGCAGTACTTC. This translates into CASSRQGQASEQYF.

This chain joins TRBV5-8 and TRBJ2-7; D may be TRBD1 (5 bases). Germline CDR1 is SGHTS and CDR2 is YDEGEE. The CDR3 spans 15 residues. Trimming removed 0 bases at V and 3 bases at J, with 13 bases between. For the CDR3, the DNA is TGTGCCAGCAGCTTGGAGAGGCAGGGTCGCTACGAGCAGTACTTC. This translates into CASSLERQGRYEQYF.

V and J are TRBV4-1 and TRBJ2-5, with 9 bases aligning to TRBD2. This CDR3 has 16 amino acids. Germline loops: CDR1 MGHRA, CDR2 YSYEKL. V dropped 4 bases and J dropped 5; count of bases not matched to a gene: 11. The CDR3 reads CASSPKRGAGGETQYF. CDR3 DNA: TGCGCCAGCAGCCCCAAGAGGGGTGCGGGAGGGGAGACCCAGTACTTC.

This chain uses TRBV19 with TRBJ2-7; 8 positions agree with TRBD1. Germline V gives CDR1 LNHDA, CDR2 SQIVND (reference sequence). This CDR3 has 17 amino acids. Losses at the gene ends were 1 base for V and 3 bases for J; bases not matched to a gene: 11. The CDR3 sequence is CASSIGRGQGAHYEQYF. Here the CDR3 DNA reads TGTGCCAGTAGTATAGGAAGGGGGCAGGGGGCCCACTACGAGCAGTACTTC. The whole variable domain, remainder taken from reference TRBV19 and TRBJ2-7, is DGGITQSPKYLFRKEGQNVTLSCEQNLNHDAMYWYRQDPGQGLRLIYYSQIVNDFQKGDIAEGYSVSREKKESFPLTVTSAQKNPTAFYLCASSIGRGQGAHYEQYFGPGTRLTVT.

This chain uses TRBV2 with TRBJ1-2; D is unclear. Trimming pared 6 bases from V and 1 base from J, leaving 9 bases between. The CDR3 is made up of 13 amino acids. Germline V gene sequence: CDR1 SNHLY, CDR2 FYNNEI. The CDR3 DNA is TGTGCCAGCAGGCAGGCTTTTAACTATGGCTACACCTTC. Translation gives CASRQAFNYGYTF.

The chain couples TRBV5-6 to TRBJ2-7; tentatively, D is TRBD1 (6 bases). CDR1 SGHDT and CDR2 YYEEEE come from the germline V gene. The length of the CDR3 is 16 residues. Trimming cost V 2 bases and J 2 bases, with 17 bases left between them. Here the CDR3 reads CASSFFGNRVTYEQYF. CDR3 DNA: TGTGCCAGCAGCTTTTTCGGAAACAGGGTAACCTACGAGCAGTACTTC. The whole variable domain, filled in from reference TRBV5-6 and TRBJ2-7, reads DAGVTQSPTHLIKTRGQQVTLRCSPKSGHDTVSWYQQALGQGPQFIFQYYEEEERQRGNFPDRFSGHQFPNYSSELNVNALLLGDSALYLCASSFFGNRVTYEQYFGPGTRLTVT.

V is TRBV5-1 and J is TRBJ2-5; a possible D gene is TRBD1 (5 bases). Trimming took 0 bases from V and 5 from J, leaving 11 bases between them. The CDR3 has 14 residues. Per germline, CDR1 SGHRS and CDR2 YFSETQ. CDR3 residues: CASSLAGADETQYF. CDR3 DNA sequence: TGCGCCAGCAGCTTGGCTGGGGCCGATGAGACCCAGTACTTC.

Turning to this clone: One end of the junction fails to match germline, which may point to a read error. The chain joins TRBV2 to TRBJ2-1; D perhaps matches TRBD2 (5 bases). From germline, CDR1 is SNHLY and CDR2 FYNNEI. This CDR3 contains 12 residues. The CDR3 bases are TGTGCCAGCCGTGAGCGGAACAATGAGCAGTTCTTC. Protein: CASRERNNEQFF.

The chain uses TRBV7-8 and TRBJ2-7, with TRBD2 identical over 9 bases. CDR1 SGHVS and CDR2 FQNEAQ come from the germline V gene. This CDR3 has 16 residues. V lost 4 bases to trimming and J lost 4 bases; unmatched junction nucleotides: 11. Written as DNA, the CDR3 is TGTGCCAGCAGCTCCCGAGGGCTAGCGGGAAGATACGAGCAGTACTTC. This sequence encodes CASSSRGLAGRYEQYF.